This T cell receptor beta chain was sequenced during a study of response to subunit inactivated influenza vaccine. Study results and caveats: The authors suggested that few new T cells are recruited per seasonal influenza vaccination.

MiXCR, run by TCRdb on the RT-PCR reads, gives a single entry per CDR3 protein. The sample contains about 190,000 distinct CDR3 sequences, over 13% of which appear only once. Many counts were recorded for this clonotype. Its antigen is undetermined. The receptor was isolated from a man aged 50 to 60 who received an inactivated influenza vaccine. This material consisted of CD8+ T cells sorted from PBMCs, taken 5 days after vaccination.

The chain's CDR3 is CSVLSPETQYF. In DNA form, the CDR3 reads TGCAGCGTCTTATCCCCGGAGACGCAGTATTTT. The V and J genes are TRBV29-1 and TRBJ2-3; D is undetermined. This CDR3 region has 11 residues. With 6 bases removed from V and 9 bases from J, the gap between germline ends came to 13 bases. CDR1 is SQVTM, CDR2 ANQGSEA, per germline.